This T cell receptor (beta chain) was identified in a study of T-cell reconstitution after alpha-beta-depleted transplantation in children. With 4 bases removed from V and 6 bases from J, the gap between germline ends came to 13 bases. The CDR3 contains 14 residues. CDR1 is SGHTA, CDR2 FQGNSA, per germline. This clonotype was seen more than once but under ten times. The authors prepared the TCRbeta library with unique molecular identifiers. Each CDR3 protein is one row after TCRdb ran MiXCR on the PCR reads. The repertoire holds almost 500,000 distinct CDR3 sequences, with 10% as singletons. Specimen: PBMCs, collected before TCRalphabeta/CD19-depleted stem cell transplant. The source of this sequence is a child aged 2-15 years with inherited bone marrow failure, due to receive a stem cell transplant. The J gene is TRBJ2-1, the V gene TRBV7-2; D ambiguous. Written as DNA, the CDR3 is TGTGCCAGCAGCTCGTGGGTCGCGTCCAATGAGCAGTTCTTC. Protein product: CASSSWVASNEQFF. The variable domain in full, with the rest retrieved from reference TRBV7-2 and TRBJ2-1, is GAGVSQSPSNKVTEKGKDVELRCDPISGHTALYWYRQSLGQGLEFLIYFQGNSAPDKSGLPSDRFSAERTGGSVSTLTIQRTQQEDSAVYLCASSSWVASNEQFFGPGTRLTVL.